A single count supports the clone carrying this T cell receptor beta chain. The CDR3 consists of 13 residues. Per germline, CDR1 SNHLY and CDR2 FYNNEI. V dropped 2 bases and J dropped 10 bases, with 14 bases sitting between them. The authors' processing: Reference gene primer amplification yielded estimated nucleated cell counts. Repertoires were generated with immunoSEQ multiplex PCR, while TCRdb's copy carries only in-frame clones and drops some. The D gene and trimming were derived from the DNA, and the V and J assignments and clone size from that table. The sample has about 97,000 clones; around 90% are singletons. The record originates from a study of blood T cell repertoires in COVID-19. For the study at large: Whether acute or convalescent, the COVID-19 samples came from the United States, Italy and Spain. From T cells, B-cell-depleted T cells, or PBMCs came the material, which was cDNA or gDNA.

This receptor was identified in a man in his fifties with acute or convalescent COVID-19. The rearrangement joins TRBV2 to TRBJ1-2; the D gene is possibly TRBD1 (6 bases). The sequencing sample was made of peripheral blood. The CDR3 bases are TGTGCCAGCAGTGAAACTACGGGACAACCCTACACCTTC. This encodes CASSETTGQPYTF.